This record looks at one T cell receptor (beta chain) sequence and its context. Its specificity is unknown. This record comes from a study of long-term antiretroviral therapy in people with HIV. Study results and caveats: Among HIV repertoires, CDR3 length ranges were narrower than those of controls. Diversity remained lower than transplant donor controls, even though it increased after ART.

Participants with HIV, all of them, were treated in the United States. Samples held roughly 0.9-10 million cryopreserved PBMC, and DNA extraction followed. It was version v3.0 of the immunoSEQ assay that was run at survey level. Data came from immunoSEQ multiplex PCR; TCRdb stores just in-frame clones and leaves some out. The data hold over 35,000 clones, with 80% observed a single time. The source of this sequence is a man younger than 45 with HIV. The source material was unsorted PBMCs, sampled 3.4 years after starting antiretroviral therapy.

The DNA for the CDR3 is TGTGCCAGCAGCTTACCCGGGGAGGCAGATACGCAGTATTTT. This encodes CASSLPGEADTQYF. This chain links TRBV11-1 with TRBJ2-3; the D gene is possibly TRBD2 (6 bases). Deletions cut 2 bases from V and 4 bases from J, with 10 bases between. CDR3 length: 14 amino acids. Per the germline V gene, CDR1 is SGHAT and CDR2 is FQDESV (reference sequence).